A selection of T cell receptor beta chains follows, all from one sample in a study of cytomegalovirus exposure and HLA in healthy donors. Produced via immunoSEQ multiplex PCR; TCRdb's table is partial and in-frame only. The sample data list 100,000 to 150,000 clones. The source material was PBMCs. These receptors came from a man between 18 and 35 years old in good health and CMV-seronegative. Both conserved end residues are part of each CDR3. The D gene is left open where the match is weak.

CDR3 DNA: TGCGCCAGCTGTAAAATAGCGGGAGGAGGAGGCGGGGAGCTGTTTTTT
CDR3 protein: CASCKIAGGGGGELFF
V gene: TRBV5-1
J gene: TRBJ2-2
CDR3 length: 16
D gene: TRBD2

CDR3 DNA: TGCGCCAGCAGCCTCCGGGACAGGGACTACGAGCAGTACTTC
CDR3 protein: CASSLRDRDYEQYF
V gene: TRBV4-1
J gene: TRBJ2-7
CDR3 length: 14
D gene: TRBD1

CDR3 DNA: TGTGCCAGCAGCTTAGGACAGGGGTATGGCTACACCTTC
CDR3 protein: CASSLGQGYGYTF
V gene: TRBV7-9
J gene: TRBJ1-2
CDR3 length: 13
D gene: TRBD1

CDR3 DNA: TGCGCCAGCAGCTTGGCTAGCGGGAGCACAGATACGCAGTATTTT
CDR3 protein: CASSLASGSTDTQYF
V gene: TRBV5-1
J gene: TRBJ2-3
CDR3 length: 15
D gene: TRBD2

CDR3 DNA: TGTGCCAGCTCACCAGATGGACGGACTAGCTCTGGAAACACCATATATTTT
CDR3 protein: CASSPDGRTSSGNTIYF
V gene: TRBV18
J gene: TRBJ1-3
CDR3 length: 17
D gene: .

CDR3 DNA: TGTGCCTGGAGTTTCTTCGGGGGGCGTTATGGCTACACCTTC
CDR3 protein: CAWSFFGGRYGYTF
V gene: TRBV30
J gene: TRBJ1-2
CDR3 length: 14
D gene: .

CDR3 DNA: TGTGCCAGCAGTCCCAGGGTGGGGGGCTACACCTTC
CDR3 protein: CASSPRVGGYTF
V gene: TRBV28
J gene: TRBJ1-2
CDR3 length: 12
D gene: .

CDR3 DNA: TGTGCCAGCAGCTTATTAGCGGGGGTCGGAGATACGCAGTATTTT
CDR3 protein: CASSLLAGVGDTQYF
V gene: TRBV11-2
J gene: TRBJ2-3
CDR3 length: 15
D gene: TRBD2

CDR3 DNA: TGTGCCATCAGCGACCAGACTAGCGGGAGTCCCTACGAGCAGTACTTC
CDR3 protein: CAISDQTSGSPYEQYF
V gene: TRBV10-3
J gene: TRBJ2-7
CDR3 length: 16
D gene: TRBD2

CDR3 DNA: TGTGCCAGCAGTGAGTTGGACAGGGTCGATGGCTACACCTTC
CDR3 protein: CASSELDRVDGYTF
V gene: TRBV2
J gene: TRBJ1-2
CDR3 length: 14
D gene: TRBD1

CDR3 DNA: TGTGCCAGCAGCGGACAGGGGACTGGGGTAGGTTCACCCCTCCACTTT
CDR3 protein: CASSGQGTGVGSPLHF
V gene: TRBV9
J gene: TRBJ1-6
CDR3 length: 16
D gene: TRBD1

CDR3 DNA: TGTGCCAGCAGTTCGTCTACCGGGACAGGGGTAGGAGCTTTCTTT
CDR3 protein: CASSSSTGTGVGAFF
V gene: TRBV28
J gene: TRBJ1-1
CDR3 length: 15
D gene: TRBD1

CDR3 DNA: TGTGCCTGGAGTGCAACGGGGAGGGGGTTAACGGGGCAGCCCCAGCATTTT
CDR3 protein: CAWSATGRGLTGQPQHF
V gene: TRBV30
J gene: TRBJ1-5
CDR3 length: 17
D gene: .

CDR3 DNA: TGTGCCAGCAGTTACGGACAGGGTGGGGAAAAACTGTTTTTT
CDR3 protein: CASSYGQGGEKLFF
V gene: TRBV6-5
J gene: TRBJ1-4
CDR3 length: 14
D gene: TRBD1

CDR3 DNA: TGTGCCAGCAGTGAGGGGACAATCGAGCAGTACTTC
CDR3 protein: CASSEGTIEQYF
V gene: TRBV25-1
J gene: TRBJ2-7
CDR3 length: 12
D gene: .

CDR3 DNA: TGTGCCAGTAGTATTCCACAGGGCAGTGGCAATGAGCAGTTCTTC
CDR3 protein: CASSIPQGSGNEQFF
V gene: TRBV19
J gene: TRBJ2-1
CDR3 length: 15
D gene: .